This is a list of T cell receptor beta chains from one sample in a study of cytomegalovirus exposure and HLA in healthy donors. Some clones are missing from TCRdb's copy, which holds only in-frame ones; the method was immunoSEQ multiplex PCR. The sample has about 110,000 clones, roughly four fifths seen once. Source material: PBMCs. These receptors were collected from a man aged 50 to 59 in good health and CMV-seronegative. The CDR3 runs from the conserved cysteine through the conserved F or W. Fields, in order: V gene, clone size, D gene, J gene, CDR3 DNA, CDR3 protein. The D gene is left open where the match is weak. Only some rows state a clone size, as once, few, many or a class for expanded clones.

v_call: TRBV5-6; clone_size: .; d_call: TRBD1; j_call: TRBJ1-5; cdr3_nt: TGTGCCAGCAGTCTATGGACAGGGGGCAATCAGCCCCAGCATTTT; cdr3_aa: CASSLWTGGNQPQHF
v_call: TRBV7-8; clone_size: .; d_call: .; j_call: TRBJ1-3; cdr3_nt: TGTGCCAGCACCCTGACAGTTGGAAACACCATATATTTT; cdr3_aa: CASTLTVGNTIYF
v_call: TRBV6-5; clone_size: .; d_call: .; j_call: TRBJ1-3; cdr3_nt: TGTGCCAGCAGTTACGGCAGGGCTGGAAACACCATATATTTT; cdr3_aa: CASSYGRAGNTIYF
v_call: TRBV5-1; clone_size: once; d_call: TRBD1; j_call: TRBJ1-6; cdr3_nt: TGCGCCAGCAGCCTGACGGGACAGGGAAGTTCACCCCTCCACTTT; cdr3_aa: CASSLTGQGSSPLHF
v_call: TRBV27; clone_size: .; d_call: .; j_call: TRBJ2-1; cdr3_nt: TGTGCCAGCAGTGCCAGGGGGGACAGTGTAACCAATGAGCAGTTCTTC; cdr3_aa: CASSARGDSVTNEQFF
v_call: TRBV6-1; clone_size: .; d_call: .; j_call: TRBJ1-5; cdr3_nt: TGTGCCAGCACTATCAGGGAAAAGCAGCCCCAGCATTTT; cdr3_aa: CASTIREKQPQHF
v_call: TRBV5-1; clone_size: .; d_call: TRBD2; j_call: TRBJ2-3; cdr3_nt: TGCGCCAGCAGCTGGAGCTCTAGCGGGGGGGGCACAGATACGCAGTATTTT; cdr3_aa: CASSWSSSGGGTDTQYF
v_call: TRBV27; clone_size: once; d_call: .; j_call: TRBJ1-6; cdr3_nt: TGTGCCAGCAGTTTAATATTCTCCTATAATTCACCCCTCCACTTT; cdr3_aa: CASSLIFSYNSPLHF
v_call: TRBV20-1; clone_size: .; d_call: .; j_call: TRBJ1-1; cdr3_nt: TGCAGTGCTGACGAAAATAGGGGAGCTTTCTTT; cdr3_aa: CSADENRGAFF
v_call: TRBV29-1; clone_size: .; d_call: .; j_call: TRBJ1-6; cdr3_nt: TGCAGCGTTGGCGGTCAGGGTCAATATAATTCCCCCCTCCACTTT; cdr3_aa: CSVGGQGQYNSPLHF
v_call: TRBV19; clone_size: .; d_call: .; j_call: TRBJ1-4; cdr3_nt: TGTGCCAGTAGTGCCCCCTTCGGCCGGGGTTCTGAAAAACTGTTTTTT; cdr3_aa: CASSAPFGRGSEKLFF
v_call: TRBV9; clone_size: .; d_call: TRBD2; j_call: TRBJ2-3; cdr3_nt: TGTGCCAGCAGTGCTATAGCGGGGGCGGGAGATACGCAGTATTTT; cdr3_aa: CASSAIAGAGDTQYF
v_call: TRBV5-6; clone_size: .; d_call: TRBD1; j_call: TRBJ1-1; cdr3_nt: TGTGCCAGCAGCTTGGAGGGGGCTGGAGCTTTCTTT; cdr3_aa: CASSLEGAGAFF
v_call: TRBV5-6; clone_size: .; d_call: TRBD1; j_call: TRBJ2-5; cdr3_nt: TGTGCCAGCACCCGTAGGACAGGGTGGGGGCAAGAGACCCAGTACTTC; cdr3_aa: CASTRRTGWGQETQYF
v_call: TRBV29-1; clone_size: .; d_call: TRBD1; j_call: TRBJ1-2; cdr3_nt: TGCAGCGGGGGAGACAGGGACCATGGCTACACCTTC; cdr3_aa: CSGGDRDHGYTF
v_call: TRBV11-3; clone_size: .; d_call: .; j_call: TRBJ2-1; cdr3_nt: TGTGCCAGCAGTCGGGACTCCTCAAATGAGCAGTTCTTC; cdr3_aa: CASSRDSSNEQFF
v_call: TRBV5-1; clone_size: .; d_call: TRBD1; j_call: TRBJ1-1; cdr3_nt: TGCGCCAGCAGCTTGGCCCCGCGACAGGGGGTGGCTGAAGCTTTCTTT; cdr3_aa: CASSLAPRQGVAEAFF
v_call: TRBV5-4; clone_size: few; d_call: TRBD2; j_call: TRBJ2-3; cdr3_nt: TGTGCCAGCAGCTTACTAGCGGGGGGGTCAGATACGCAGTATTTT; cdr3_aa: CASSLLAGGSDTQYF
v_call: TRBV4-1; clone_size: .; d_call: .; j_call: TRBJ1-5; cdr3_nt: TGCGCCAGCCGCTCCACCACAATCGAGGGCCAGCCCCAGCATTTT; cdr3_aa: CASRSTTIEGQPQHF
v_call: TRBV6-1; clone_size: .; d_call: .; j_call: TRBJ1-1; cdr3_nt: TGTGCCAGCAGTGAAGACCGGGGGACTGAAGCTTTCTTT; cdr3_aa: CASSEDRGTEAFF
v_call: TRBV7-9; clone_size: .; d_call: TRBD2; j_call: TRBJ2-3; cdr3_nt: TGTGCCAGCAGCCCAGGGGCAGCGGGGGCAACTCTAGGCACAGATACGCAGTATTTT; cdr3_aa: CASSPGAAGATLGTDTQYF
v_call: TRBV4-1; clone_size: .; d_call: .; j_call: TRBJ1-4; cdr3_nt: TGCGCCAGCAGCCGAGGGTTAGGTAATGAAAAACTGTTTTTT; cdr3_aa: CASSRGLGNEKLFF
v_call: TRBV9; clone_size: once; d_call: TRBD2; j_call: TRBJ2-3; cdr3_nt: TGTGCCAGCAGCGTGACGAGCGGGGGTCTTTCAGATACGCAGTATTTT; cdr3_aa: CASSVTSGGLSDTQYF
v_call: TRBV18; clone_size: .; d_call: .; j_call: TRBJ1-5; cdr3_nt: TGTGCCAGCTCACTTGGGGCGGCCCAGGAGCCCCAGCATTTT; cdr3_aa: CASSLGAAQEPQHF
v_call: TRBV9; clone_size: .; d_call: .; j_call: TRBJ2-1; cdr3_nt: TGTGCCAGAGTGGGGGCAGGTCGATTCAATGAGCAGTTCTTC; cdr3_aa: CARVGAGRFNEQFF
v_call: TRBV13; clone_size: .; d_call: TRBD2; j_call: TRBJ2-3; cdr3_nt: TGTGCCAGCAGCTTAAAGACGCAGCGGGGGGAGAAAAATACGCAGTATTTT; cdr3_aa: CASSLKTQRGEKNTQYF
v_call: TRBV15; clone_size: .; d_call: TRBD2; j_call: TRBJ2-1; cdr3_nt: TGTGCCACCAGCAGCCGCCGACTAGCGGGGGGGAATGAGCAGTTCTTC; cdr3_aa: CATSSRRLAGGNEQFF
v_call: TRBV4-1; clone_size: .; d_call: .; j_call: TRBJ1-5; cdr3_nt: TGCGCCAGCAGCCAAGGGGGCCCCTCCATCCCCACTCAGCCCCAGCATTTT; cdr3_aa: CASSQGGPSIPTQPQHF
v_call: TRBV7-6; clone_size: few; d_call: .; j_call: TRBJ2-3; cdr3_nt: TGTGCCAGCAGCTTACGACACCTTAACACAGATACGCAGTATTTT; cdr3_aa: CASSLRHLNTDTQYF
v_call: TRBV6-1; clone_size: .; d_call: .; j_call: TRBJ2-3; cdr3_nt: TGTGCCAGCAGTGACGAGCTCCGTAGCACAGATACGCAGTATTTT; cdr3_aa: CASSDELRSTDTQYF
v_call: TRBV18; clone_size: .; d_call: TRBD1; j_call: TRBJ1-4; cdr3_nt: TGTGCCAGCTCAGCGAACAGGGGCCCTAATGAAAAACTGTTTTTT; cdr3_aa: CASSANRGPNEKLFF
v_call: TRBV5-6; clone_size: .; d_call: .; j_call: TRBJ1-6; cdr3_nt: TGTGCCAGCAGCTTGGACAGCCGCTATAATTCACCCCTCCACTTT; cdr3_aa: CASSLDSRYNSPLHF
v_call: TRBV4-2; clone_size: .; d_call: TRBD1; j_call: TRBJ2-7; cdr3_nt: TGTGCCAGCAGCCGTGGGGTAGGGACAGCGTACGAGCAGTACTTC; cdr3_aa: CASSRGVGTAYEQYF
v_call: TRBV28; clone_size: few; d_call: TRBD1; j_call: TRBJ1-1; cdr3_nt: TGTGCCAGCCGGACAGGGAGTGGGAATTCGGCTGAAGCTTTCTTT; cdr3_aa: CASRTGSGNSAEAFF
v_call: TRBV2; clone_size: few; d_call: TRBD2; j_call: TRBJ2-3; cdr3_nt: TGTGCCAGCAGTGCAACCTTCGGCGGGGGGGCCACAGATACGCAGTATTTT; cdr3_aa: CASSATFGGGATDTQYF
v_call: TRBV6-5; clone_size: few; d_call: TRBD2; j_call: TRBJ2-5; cdr3_nt: TGTGCCAGCAGTTCTAGCGGGCTGAGGGCCCAGTACTTC; cdr3_aa: CASSSSGLRAQYF
v_call: TRBV11-2; clone_size: .; d_call: .; j_call: TRBJ1-1; cdr3_nt: TGTGCCAGCAGCTTAGACATCATGAACACTGAAGCTTTCTTT; cdr3_aa: CASSLDIMNTEAFF
v_call: TRBV20-1; clone_size: .; d_call: .; j_call: TRBJ1-2; cdr3_nt: TGCAGTGCTAGTATCGGGGAAGGCTACACCTTC; cdr3_aa: CSASIGEGYTF
v_call: TRBV13; clone_size: .; d_call: .; j_call: TRBJ2-7; cdr3_nt: TGTGCCAGCAGCTTAGATTCCCGTTACGAGCAGTACTTC; cdr3_aa: CASSLDSRYEQYF
v_call: TRBV4-1; clone_size: .; d_call: .; j_call: TRBJ1-1; cdr3_nt: TGCGCCAGCAGCCAAGAAATAATTCTGGGGGGACGGATGAACACTGAAGCTTTCTTT; cdr3_aa: CASSQEIILGGRMNTEAFF
v_call: TRBV7-3; clone_size: .; d_call: TRBD1; j_call: TRBJ2-1; cdr3_nt: TGTGCCAGCAGCTTAAGTGGACAGGGCTACAATGAGCAGTTCTTC; cdr3_aa: CASSLSGQGYNEQFF
v_call: TRBV29-1; clone_size: .; d_call: .; j_call: TRBJ1-1; cdr3_nt: TGCAGCGTTGACGAGGGTTCCGCTGAAGCTTTCTTT; cdr3_aa: CSVDEGSAEAFF
v_call: TRBV7-2; clone_size: .; d_call: .; j_call: TRBJ2-7; cdr3_nt: TGTGCCAGCAGCTTAGTACCAGGAAAGTACGAGCAGTACTTC; cdr3_aa: CASSLVPGKYEQYF
v_call: TRBV5-6; clone_size: .; d_call: .; j_call: TRBJ1-6; cdr3_nt: TGTGCCAGCAGCCCCCGGGTTTCCTATAATTCACCCCTCCACTTT; cdr3_aa: CASSPRVSYNSPLHF
v_call: TRBV5-1; clone_size: .; d_call: TRBD1; j_call: TRBJ2-6; cdr3_nt: TGCGCCAGCAGCCCAGAACAGGGGGCTTTCGGGGCCAACGTCCTGACTTTC; cdr3_aa: CASSPEQGAFGANVLTF
v_call: TRBV7-2; clone_size: .; d_call: TRBD1; j_call: TRBJ1-1; cdr3_nt: TGTGCCAGCAGCTGGCCGGGACAGTTTAACACTGAAGCTTTCTTT; cdr3_aa: CASSWPGQFNTEAFF
v_call: TRBV9; clone_size: .; d_call: TRBD1; j_call: TRBJ1-2; cdr3_nt: TGTGCCAGCAGCCCAGGGGCAGGGGGCGCCTATGGCTACACCTTC; cdr3_aa: CASSPGAGGAYGYTF
v_call: TRBV11-2; clone_size: .; d_call: TRBD1; j_call: TRBJ2-3; cdr3_nt: TGTGCCAGCCGGCCGGCAGGGGGCTTTGCAGATACGCAGTATTTT; cdr3_aa: CASRPAGGFADTQYF
v_call: TRBV4-1; clone_size: .; d_call: .; j_call: TRBJ1-5; cdr3_nt: TGCGCCAGCAGCCAAGACGTCAGGGTTATAGGTCAGCCCCAGCATTTT; cdr3_aa: CASSQDVRVIGQPQHF
v_call: TRBV10-3; clone_size: .; d_call: TRBD2; j_call: TRBJ2-3; cdr3_nt: TGTGCCATCAGTGGACTAGCGGGTAGCACAGATACGCAGTATTTT; cdr3_aa: CAISGLAGSTDTQYF
v_call: TRBV6-1; clone_size: .; d_call: .; j_call: TRBJ2-4; cdr3_nt: TGTGCCAGCAGTGAATTTTATGCAGGGAACATTCAGTACTTC; cdr3_aa: CASSEFYAGNIQYF
v_call: TRBV5-1; clone_size: .; d_call: TRBD1; j_call: TRBJ1-1; cdr3_nt: TGCGCCAGCAGCACGGGACAGGAAACCACTGAAGCTTTCTTT; cdr3_aa: CASSTGQETTEAFF
v_call: TRBV6-5; clone_size: once; d_call: TRBD1; j_call: TRBJ1-1; cdr3_nt: TGTGCCAGCGGCAGGGGGTTGGGGACTGAAGCTTTCTTT; cdr3_aa: CASGRGLGTEAFF
v_call: TRBV9; clone_size: once; d_call: .; j_call: TRBJ1-1; cdr3_nt: TGTGCCAGCAGCCCTAGGGGGGGGAACACTGAAGCTTTCTTT; cdr3_aa: CASSPRGGNTEAFF
v_call: TRBV2; clone_size: .; d_call: .; j_call: TRBJ1-5; cdr3_nt: TGTGCCAGCAGCCCGGACAGCTGGGGGACCCAGCATTTT; cdr3_aa: CASSPDSWGTQHF
v_call: TRBV4-1; clone_size: .; d_call: TRBD1; j_call: TRBJ1-5; cdr3_nt: TGCGCCAGCAGCCAAGGGGACAGGGAAAATCAGCCCCAGCATTTT; cdr3_aa: CASSQGDRENQPQHF
v_call: TRBV19; clone_size: .; d_call: .; j_call: TRBJ2-7; cdr3_nt: TGTGCCAGTACCAACTACAACGAGCAGTACTTC; cdr3_aa: CASTNYNEQYF
v_call: TRBV5-1; clone_size: few; d_call: TRBD2; j_call: TRBJ2-2; cdr3_nt: TGCGCCAGCAGATCTAGCGGGGGATCCGGGGAGCTGTTTTTT; cdr3_aa: CASRSSGGSGELFF
v_call: TRBV5-1; clone_size: .; d_call: .; j_call: TRBJ2-5; cdr3_nt: TGCGCCAGCAGCTCTGGAGGGACAGAAGAGACCCAGTACTTC; cdr3_aa: CASSSGGTEETQYF
v_call: TRBV4-1; clone_size: .; d_call: .; j_call: TRBJ1-4; cdr3_nt: TGCGCCAGCAGCTCCTTTGCCATAGTTGAAAAACTGTTTTTT; cdr3_aa: CASSSFAIVEKLFF